This T cell receptor (beta chain) is drawn from a study of cytotoxic CD8 clonotypes in ibrutinib-treated CLL. The repertoire was sequenced with immunoSEQ multiplex PCR; TCRdb's copy has only in-frame clones and lacks some. The data show around 310,000 clones, about 80% seen once. V was clipped by 4 bases and J by 0 bases, with 10 bases between them. The germline CDR1 and CDR2 sequences are SQVTM and ANQGSEA. CDR3 length equals 14 residues. The rearrangement uses TRBV29-1 and TRBJ1-3; no firm D call. The sequence derives from a human donor with chronic lymphocytic leukemia. The sequencing used PBMCs, collected before ibrutinib treatment. The DNA of the CDR3 is TGCAGCGTTGTGCACGGAAGCTCTGGAAACACCATATATTTT. Protein sequence: CSVVHGSSGNTIYF.